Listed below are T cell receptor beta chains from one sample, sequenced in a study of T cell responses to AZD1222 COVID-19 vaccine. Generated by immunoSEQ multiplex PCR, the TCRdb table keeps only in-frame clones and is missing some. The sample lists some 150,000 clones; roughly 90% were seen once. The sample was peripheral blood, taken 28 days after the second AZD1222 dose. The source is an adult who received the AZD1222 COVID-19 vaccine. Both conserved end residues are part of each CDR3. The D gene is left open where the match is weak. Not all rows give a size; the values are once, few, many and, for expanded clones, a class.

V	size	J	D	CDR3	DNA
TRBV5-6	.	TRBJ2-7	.	CASSMPGEWYEQYF	TGTGCCAGCAGCATGCCAGGGGAATGGTACGAGCAGTACTTC
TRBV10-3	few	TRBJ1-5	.	CAISEGVSNQPQHF	TGTGCCATCAGTGAGGGGGTTAGCAATCAGCCCCAGCATTTT
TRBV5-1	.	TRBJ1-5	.	CASSLYSGNQPQHF	TGCGCCAGCAGCTTATACAGCGGCAATCAGCCCCAGCATTTT
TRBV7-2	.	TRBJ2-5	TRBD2	CASSPHSGIGAETQYF	TGTGCCAGCAGCCCACATAGCGGGATCGGTGCGGAGACCCAGTACTTC
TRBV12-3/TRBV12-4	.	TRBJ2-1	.	CASNPLASNEQFF	TGTGCCAGCAACCCGCTAGCGTCCAATGAGCAGTTCTTC
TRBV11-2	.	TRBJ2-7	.	CASSSTGGGAYEQYF	TGTGCCAGCAGCTCGACGGGTGGGGGCGCCTACGAGCAGTACTTC
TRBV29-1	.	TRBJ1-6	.	CSVVEGSYNSPLHF	TGCAGCGTTGTAGAGGGGTCCTATAATTCACCCCTCCACTTT
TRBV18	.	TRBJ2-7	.	CASSLQGHEQYF	TGTGCCAGCTCACTACAGGGCCACGAGCAGTACTTC
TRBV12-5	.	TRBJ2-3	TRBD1	CASGLRGPSTDTQYF	TGTGCTAGTGGTTTAAGGGGGCCAAGCACAGATACGCAGTATTTT
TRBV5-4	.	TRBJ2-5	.	CASKSRTEETQYF	TGTGCCAGCAAGTCGCGGACGGAAGAGACCCAGTACTTC
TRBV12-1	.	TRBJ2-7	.	CASRRASSYEQYF	TGTGCCAGCCGGCGAGCTAGCTCCTACGAGCAGTACTTC
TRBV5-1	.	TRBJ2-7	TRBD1	CASSPLGQGYEQYF	TGCGCCAGCAGCCCACTAGGACAGGGCTACGAGCAGTACTTC
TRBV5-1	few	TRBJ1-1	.	CASSWTGTGDEEAFF	TGCGCCAGCAGCTGGACCGGGACGGGGGACGAGGAAGCTTTCTTT
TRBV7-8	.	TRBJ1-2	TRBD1	CASSLGPWTGGVGYTF	TGTGCCAGCAGCTTAGGCCCATGGACAGGGGGCGTTGGCTACACCTTC
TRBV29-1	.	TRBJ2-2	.	CSVLETRSGELFF	TGCAGCGTTCTGGAGACCCGTTCCGGGGAGCTGTTTTTT
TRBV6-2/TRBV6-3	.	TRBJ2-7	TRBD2	CASSPPLGRLAGERSFEQYF	TGTGCCAGCAGTCCGCCCCTCGGGCGGCTAGCGGGAGAACGTTCTTTCGAGCAGTACTTC